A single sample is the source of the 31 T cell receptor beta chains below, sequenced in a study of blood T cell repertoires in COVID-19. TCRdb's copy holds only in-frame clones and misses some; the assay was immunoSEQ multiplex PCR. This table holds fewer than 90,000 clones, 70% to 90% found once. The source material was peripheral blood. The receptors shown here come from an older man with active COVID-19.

The CDR3 DNA is TGTGCCAGCGGACTAGCGGGAGCTGCAGATACGCAGTATTTT. Its protein is CASGLAGAADTQYF. V is TRBV7-3 and J is TRBJ2-3; 13 bases line up with TRBD2. CDR1 and CDR2 (germline): SGHTA, FQGTGA. After removal of 8 bases from V and 4 bases from J, the junction contained 3 bases not matched to a gene. The CDR3 consists of 14 residues.

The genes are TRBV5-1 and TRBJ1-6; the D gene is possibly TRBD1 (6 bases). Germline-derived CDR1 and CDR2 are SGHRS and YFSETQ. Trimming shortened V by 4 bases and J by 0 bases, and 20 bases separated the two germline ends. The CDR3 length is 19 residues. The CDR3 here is CASSALGADRSSYNSPLHF. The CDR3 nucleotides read TGCGCCAGCAGCGCCCTTGGGGCCGACAGGAGCTCCTATAATTCACCCCTCCACTTT.

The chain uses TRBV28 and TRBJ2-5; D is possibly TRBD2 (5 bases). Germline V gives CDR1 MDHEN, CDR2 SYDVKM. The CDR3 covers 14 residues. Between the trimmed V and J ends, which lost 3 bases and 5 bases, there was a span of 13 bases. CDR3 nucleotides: TGTGCCAGCAGTTTGGCTAGCCTGGGGGAGACCCAGTACTTC. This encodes CASSLASLGETQYF. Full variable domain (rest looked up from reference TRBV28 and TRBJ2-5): DVKVTQSSRYLVKRTGEKVFLECVQDMDHENMFWYRQDPGLGLRLIYFSYDVKMKEKGDIPEGYSVSREKKERFSLILESASTNQTSMYLCASSLASLGETQYFGPGTRLLVL.

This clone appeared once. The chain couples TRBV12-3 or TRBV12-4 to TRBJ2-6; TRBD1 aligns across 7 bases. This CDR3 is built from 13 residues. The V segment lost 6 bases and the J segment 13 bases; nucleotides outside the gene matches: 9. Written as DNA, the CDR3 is TGTGCCAGCAGCCCGACAGGGTTCTGGGTCCTGACTTTC. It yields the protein CASSPTGFWVLTF.

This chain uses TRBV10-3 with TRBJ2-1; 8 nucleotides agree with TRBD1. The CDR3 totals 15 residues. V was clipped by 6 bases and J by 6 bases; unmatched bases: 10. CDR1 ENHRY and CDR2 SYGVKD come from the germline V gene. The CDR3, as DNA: TGTGCCATCAGGGCCCCGCAGGGGGCGGCCAATGAGCAGTTCTTC. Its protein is CAIRAPQGAANEQFF.

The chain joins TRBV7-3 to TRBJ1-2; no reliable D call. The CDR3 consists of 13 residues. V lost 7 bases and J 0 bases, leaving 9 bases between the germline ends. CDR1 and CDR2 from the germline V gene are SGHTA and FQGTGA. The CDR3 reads CASTPGPNYGYTF. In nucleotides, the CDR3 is TGTGCCAGCACCCCCGGTCCTAACTATGGCTACACCTTC.

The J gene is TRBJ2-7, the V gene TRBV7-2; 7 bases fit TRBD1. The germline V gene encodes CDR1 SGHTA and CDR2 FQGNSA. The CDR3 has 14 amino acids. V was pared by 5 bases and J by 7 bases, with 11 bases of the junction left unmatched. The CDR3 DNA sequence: TGTGCCAGCAGCCAGGGACAGAACCTTAGGGAGCAGTACTTC. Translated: CASSQGQNLREQYF.

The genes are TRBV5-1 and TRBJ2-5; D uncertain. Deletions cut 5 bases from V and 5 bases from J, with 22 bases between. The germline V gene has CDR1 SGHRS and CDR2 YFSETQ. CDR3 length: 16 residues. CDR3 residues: CASSSYRSPFRETQYF. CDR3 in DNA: TGCGCCAGCAGTTCGTATCGGAGCCCCTTTCGGGAGACCCAGTACTTC. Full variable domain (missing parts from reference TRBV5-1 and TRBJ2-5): KAGVTQTPRYLIKTRGQQVTLSCSPISGHRSVSWYQQTPGQGLQFLFEYFSETQRNKGNFPGRFSGRQFSNSRSEMNVSTLELGDSALYLCASSSYRSPFRETQYFGPGTRLLVL.

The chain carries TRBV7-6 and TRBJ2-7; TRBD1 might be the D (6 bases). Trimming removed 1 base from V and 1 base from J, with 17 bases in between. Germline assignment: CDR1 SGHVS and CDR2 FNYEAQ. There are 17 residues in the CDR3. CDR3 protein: CASSLDPRGRVSYEQYF. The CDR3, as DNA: TGTGCCAGCAGCTTAGACCCCAGGGGTAGAGTATCCTACGAGCAGTACTTC.

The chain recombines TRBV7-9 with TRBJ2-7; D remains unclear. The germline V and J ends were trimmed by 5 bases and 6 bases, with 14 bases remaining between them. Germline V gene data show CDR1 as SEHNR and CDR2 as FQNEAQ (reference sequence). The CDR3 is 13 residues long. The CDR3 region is CASSLGPPGEQYF. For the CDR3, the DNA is TGTGCCAGCAGCCTTGGGCCCCCCGGCGAGCAGTACTTC.

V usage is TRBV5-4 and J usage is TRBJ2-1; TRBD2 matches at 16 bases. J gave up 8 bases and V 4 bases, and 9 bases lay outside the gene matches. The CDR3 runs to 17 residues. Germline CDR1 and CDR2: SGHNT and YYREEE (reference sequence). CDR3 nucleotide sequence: TGTGCCAGCAGCCCCGGGGGGGGACTAGCGGGAGGGGATGAGCAGTTCTTC. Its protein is CASSPGGGLAGGDEQFF.

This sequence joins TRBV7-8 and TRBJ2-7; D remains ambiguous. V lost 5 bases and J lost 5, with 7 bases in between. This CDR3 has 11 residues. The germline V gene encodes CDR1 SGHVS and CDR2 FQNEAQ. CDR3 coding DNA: TGTGCCAGCAGCGCCCGGGACGAGCAGTACTTC. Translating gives CASSARDEQYF.

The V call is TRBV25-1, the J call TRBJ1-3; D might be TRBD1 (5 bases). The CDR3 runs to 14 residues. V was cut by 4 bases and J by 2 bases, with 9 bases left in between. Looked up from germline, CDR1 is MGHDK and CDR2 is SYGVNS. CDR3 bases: TGTGCCAGCAGTGTCGGGACTCCTGGAAACACCATATATTTT. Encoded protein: CASSVGTPGNTIYF. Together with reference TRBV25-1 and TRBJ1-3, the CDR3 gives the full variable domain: EADIYQTPRYLVIGTGKKITLECSQTMGHDKMYWYQQDPGMELHLIHYSYGVNSTEKGDLSSESTVSRIRTEHFPLTLESARPSHTSQYLCASSVGTPGNTIYFGEGSWLTVV.

The CDR3 DNA is TGTGCCAGCAGCAGACGTACCCCCGGGACAGGGTCCTACAATGAGCAGTTCTTC. Translation gives CASSRRTPGTGSYNEQFF. V gene TRBV4-2 combines with J gene TRBJ2-1, with TRBD1 matching over 9 bases. With 5 bases clipped from V and 1 base from J, the junction kept 12 bases outside the gene matches. Germline CDR1 and CDR2: LGHNA and YNFKEQ. The CDR3 runs 18 residues.

The CDR3 sequence is CASSLAEQGPTQYF. The CDR3 region has the DNA TGTGCCAGCAGCTTGGCCGAACAGGGACCGACCCAGTACTTC. This chain joins TRBV5-4 and TRBJ2-5; TRBD1 might be the D (6 bases). The length of the CDR3 is 14 residues. Germline V CDR1 and CDR2: SGHNT, YYREEE (reference sequence). The V and J ends lost 0 bases and 7 bases respectively, with 13 bases between them.

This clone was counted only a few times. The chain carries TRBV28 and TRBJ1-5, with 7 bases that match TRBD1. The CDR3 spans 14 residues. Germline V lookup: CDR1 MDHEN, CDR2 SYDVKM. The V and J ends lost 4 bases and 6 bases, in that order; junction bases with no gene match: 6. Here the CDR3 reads CASSSGTVAQPQHF. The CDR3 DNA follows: TGTGCCAGCAGTTCCGGGACAGTGGCTCAGCCCCAGCATTTT.

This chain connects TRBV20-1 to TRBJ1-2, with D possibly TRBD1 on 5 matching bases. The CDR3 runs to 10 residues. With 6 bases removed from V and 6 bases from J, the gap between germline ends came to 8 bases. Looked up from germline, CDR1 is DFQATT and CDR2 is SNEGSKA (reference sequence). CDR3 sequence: CSATGDGYTF. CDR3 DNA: TGCAGTGCAACGGGGGATGGCTACACCTTC.

CDR3 in DNA: TGTGCCAGCAGTACCAGGCAGGGCTCGGGAAACACCATATATTTT. Protein product: CASSTRQGSGNTIYF. The J gene is TRBJ1-3, the V gene TRBV2; possible D gene TRBD1, 5 bases. Germline values: CDR1 SNHLY, CDR2 FYNNEI. V was shortened by 5 bases and J by 4 bases, with 15 bases between the two germline ends. The CDR3 loop spans 15 amino acids.

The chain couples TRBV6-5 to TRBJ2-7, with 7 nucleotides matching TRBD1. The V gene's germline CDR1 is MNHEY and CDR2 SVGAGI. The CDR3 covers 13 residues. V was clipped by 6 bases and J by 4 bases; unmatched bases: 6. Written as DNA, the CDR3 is TGTGCCAGCAGCCGGGACAGCAAATACGAGCAGTACTTC. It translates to CASSRDSKYEQYF.

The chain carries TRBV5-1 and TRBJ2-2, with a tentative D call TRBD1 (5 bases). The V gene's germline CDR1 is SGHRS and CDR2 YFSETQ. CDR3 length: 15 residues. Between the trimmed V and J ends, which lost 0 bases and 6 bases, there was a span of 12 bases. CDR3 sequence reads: CASSLVAGLSGELFF. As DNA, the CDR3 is TGCGCCAGCAGCTTGGTAGCAGGGTTATCCGGGGAGCTGTTTTTT.

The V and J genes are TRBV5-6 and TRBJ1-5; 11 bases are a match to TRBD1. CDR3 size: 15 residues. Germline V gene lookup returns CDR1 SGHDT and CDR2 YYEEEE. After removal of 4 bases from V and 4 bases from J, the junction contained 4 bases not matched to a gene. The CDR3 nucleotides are TGTGCCAGCAGCCCGGGGACAGGGGGAAATCAGCCCCAGCATTTT. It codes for CASSPGTGGNQPQHF.

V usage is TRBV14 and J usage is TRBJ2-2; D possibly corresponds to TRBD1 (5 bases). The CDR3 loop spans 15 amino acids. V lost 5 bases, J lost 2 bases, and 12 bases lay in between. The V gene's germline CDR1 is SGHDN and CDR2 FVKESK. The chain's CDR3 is CASSLGQSNTGELFF. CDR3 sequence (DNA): TGTGCCAGCAGCTTGGGGCAGTCCAACACCGGGGAGCTGTTTTTT.

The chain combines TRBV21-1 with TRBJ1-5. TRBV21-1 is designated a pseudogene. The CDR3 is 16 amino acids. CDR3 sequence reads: CASSAHGGDSNQPQHF. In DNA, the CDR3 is TGTGCCAGCAGCGCCCACGGGGGGGATAGCAATCAGCCCCAGCATTTT.

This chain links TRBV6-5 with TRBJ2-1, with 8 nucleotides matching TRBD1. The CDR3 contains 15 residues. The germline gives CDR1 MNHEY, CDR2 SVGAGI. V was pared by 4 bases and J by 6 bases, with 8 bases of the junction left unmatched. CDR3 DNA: TGTGCCAGCAGTTTTTGGCAGGGGGCAGGCAATGAGCAGTTCTTC. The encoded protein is CASSFWQGAGNEQFF.

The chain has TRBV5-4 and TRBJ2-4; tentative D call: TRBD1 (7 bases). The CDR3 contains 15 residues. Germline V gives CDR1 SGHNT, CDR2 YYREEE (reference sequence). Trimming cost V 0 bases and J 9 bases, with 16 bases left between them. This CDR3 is CASSLDGGGLGIQYF. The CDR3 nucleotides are TGTGCCAGCAGCTTGGATGGAGGGGGCTTGGGCATTCAGTACTTC.

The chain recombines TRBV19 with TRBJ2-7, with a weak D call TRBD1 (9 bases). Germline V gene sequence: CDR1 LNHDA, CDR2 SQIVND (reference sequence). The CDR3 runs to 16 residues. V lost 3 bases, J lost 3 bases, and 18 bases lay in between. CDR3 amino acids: CASSMGIAGQGYEQYF. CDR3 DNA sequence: TGTGCCAGTAGTATGGGGATAGCGGGACAGGGCTACGAGCAGTACTTC.

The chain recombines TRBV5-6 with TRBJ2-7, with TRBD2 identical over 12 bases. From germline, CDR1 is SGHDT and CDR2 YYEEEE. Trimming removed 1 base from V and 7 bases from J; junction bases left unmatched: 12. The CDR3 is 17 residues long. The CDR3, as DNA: TGTGCCAGCAGCTTGAGGCTAGCGGGAGGGCCGTGGGGTGAGCAGTACTTC. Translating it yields CASSLRLAGGPWGEQYF.

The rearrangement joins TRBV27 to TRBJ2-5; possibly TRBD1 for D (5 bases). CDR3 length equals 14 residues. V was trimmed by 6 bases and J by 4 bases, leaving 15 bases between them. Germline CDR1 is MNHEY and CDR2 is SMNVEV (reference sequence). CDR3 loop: CASSRILGAETQYF. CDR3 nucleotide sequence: TGTGCCAGCAGCCGCATCCTTGGGGCAGAGACCCAGTACTTC.

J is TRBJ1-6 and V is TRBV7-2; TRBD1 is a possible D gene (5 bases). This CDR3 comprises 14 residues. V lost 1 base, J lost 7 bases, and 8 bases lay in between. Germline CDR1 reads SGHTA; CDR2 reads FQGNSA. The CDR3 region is CASSLEQGNSPLHF. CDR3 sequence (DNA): TGTGCCAGCAGCTTAGAGCAGGGAAATTCACCCCTCCACTTT. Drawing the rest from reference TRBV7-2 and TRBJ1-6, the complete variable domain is GAGVSQSPSNKVTEKGKDVELRCDPISGHTALYWYRQSLGQGLEFLIYFQGNSAPDKSGLPSDRFSAERTGGSVSTLTIQRTQQEDSAVYLCASSLEQGNSPLHFGNGTRLTVT.

CDR3 bases: TGTGCCAGCAGTTTATGGGGACAGCAATATAGCAATCAGCCCCAGCATTTT. It yields the protein CASSLWGQQYSNQPQHF. The J gene is TRBJ1-5, the V gene TRBV28, with TRBD1 matching over 7 bases. The CDR3 runs to 17 residues. With V trimmed by 0 bases and J by 0 bases, 5 bases remained unmatched. Looked up from germline, CDR1 is MDHEN and CDR2 is SYDVKM.

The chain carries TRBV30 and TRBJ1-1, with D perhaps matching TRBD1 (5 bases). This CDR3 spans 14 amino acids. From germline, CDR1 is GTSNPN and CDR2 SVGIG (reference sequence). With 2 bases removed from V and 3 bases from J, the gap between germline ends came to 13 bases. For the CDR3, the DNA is TGTGCCTGGAGTTATTGGGGGGGGGACACTGAAGCTTTCTTT. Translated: CAWSYWGGDTEAFF. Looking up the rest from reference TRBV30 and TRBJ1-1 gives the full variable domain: SQTIHQWPATLVQPVGSPLSLECTVEGTSNPNLYWYRQAAGRGLQLLFYSVGIGQISSEVPQNLSASRPQDRQFILSSKKLLLSDSGFYLCAWSYWGGDTEAFFGQGTRLTVV.